This TCR beta chain derives from a study of cytomegalovirus exposure and HLA in healthy donors. Across the whole study: The same platform used for the 500 to 850 first-cohort repertoires was also used for the 100 to 150 validation repertoires, as a later analysis reported. Whole-study results and caveats: Listed as cytomegalovirus-associated were 150 or so TCR beta chains.

The germline V gene has CDR1 SGHDT and CDR2 YYEEEE. Trimming stripped 4 bases from V and 4 bases from J, with 15 bases between. The CDR3 totals 15 residues. Sequencing was performed with immunoSEQ multiplex PCR; in TCRdb, only in-frame clones are kept and a portion is missing. The sample lists about 330,000 clones, roughly 85% occurring once. About this clone itself: What it recognizes is unknown.

The clonotype comes from a woman aged 18-29 years in good health and CMV-seronegative. The sequencing sample was made of PBMCs. The chain recombines TRBV5-6 with TRBJ2-1; D is unclear. CDR3 amino acids: CASSLKVAGYNEQFF. The CDR3 nucleotides read TGTGCCAGCAGCCTGAAGGTAGCTGGGTACAATGAGCAGTTCTTC. The full variable domain, in which reference TRBV5-6 and TRBJ2-1 provide the parts outside the CDR3, is DAGVTQSPTHLIKTRGQQVTLRCSPKSGHDTVSWYQQALGQGPQFIFQYYEEEERQRGNFPDRFSGHQFPNYSSELNVNALLLGDSALYLCASSLKVAGYNEQFFGPGTRLTVL.